This is a list of T cell receptor beta chains from one sample in a study of cytomegalovirus exposure and HLA in healthy donors. Here immunoSEQ multiplex PCR was the method, and the copy in TCRdb shows in-frame clones only, minus some. Its table records approximately 150,000 clones. Sequenced sample: PBMCs. Receptors originate from a woman between 35 and 50 years old in good health and CMV-seronegative. CDR3s include the opening cysteine and the closing phenylalanine or tryptophan. D genes are given only for firm matches.

J | V | D | DNA | CDR3
TRBJ1-4 | TRBV19 | - | TGTGCCAGTAGCCAGGAGGCAGGAACGGGTAATGAAAAACTGTTTTTT | CASSQEAGTGNEKLFF
TRBJ1-3 | TRBV5-1 | TRBD1 | TGCGCCAGCAAAGCCGGGACAGATCACTCTGGAAACACCATATATTTT | CASKAGTDHSGNTIYF
TRBJ1-1 | TRBV27 | TRBD1 | TGTGCCAGCAGTTTACTCGACAGGGGTGGATCCGAAGCTTTCTTT | CASSLLDRGGSEAFF
TRBJ2-3 | TRBV25-1 | TRBD2 | TGTGCCAGCAGTGATTGGGGGACTATTAGCGCAGATACGCAGTATTTT | CASSDWGTISADTQYF
TRBJ1-1 | TRBV7-9 | TRBD1 | TGTGCCAGCAGCTTACTAGACAGGGGGAACACTGAAGCTTTCTTT | CASSLLDRGNTEAFF
TRBJ2-5 | TRBV2 | - | TGTGCCAGCAGTAGAGACAGGCAACAAGAGACCCAGTACTTC | CASSRDRQQETQYF
TRBJ2-7 | TRBV6-1 | TRBD2 | TGTGCCAGCAGTGAATTTCAGCGGGGGCCGGGGGAGCAGTACTTC | CASSEFQRGPGEQYF
TRBJ2-3 | TRBV23-1 | - | TGCGCCAGCAGTCAATCGGCGGGTGGCGCAGATACGCAGTATTTT | CASSQSAGGADTQYF
TRBJ2-2 | TRBV18 | TRBD1 | TGTGCCAGCTCACCTATTACAGGGGGCCCAGCCGCCGGGGAGCTGTTTTTT | CASSPITGGPAAGELFF
TRBJ2-2 | TRBV5-4 | TRBD1 | TGTGCCAGCAGCCAGGGGACAGGGGGCCTTAACACCGGGGAGCTGTTTTTT | CASSQGTGGLNTGELFF
TRBJ2-1 | TRBV23-1 | TRBD1 | TGCGCCAGCAGTCAGGGGAACAGGGGGCGAGGCGATGTTTTTTACAATGAGCAGTTCTTC | CASSQGNRGRGDVFYNEQFF
TRBJ2-3 | TRBV11-2 | - | TGTGCCAGCAGCTTAGGGGCTTGGGGGAGGAGGACAGATACGCAGTATTTT | CASSLGAWGRRTDTQYF
TRBJ1-6 | TRBV10-3 | TRBD1 | TGTGCCATCAGTGAGTCCCCAGGGGGCAATAATTCACCCCTCCACTTT | CAISESPGGNNSPLHF
TRBJ1-5 | TRBV28 | - | TGTGCCAGCAGGAGGTCCCTTAATCAGCCCCAGCATTTT | CASRRSLNQPQHF
TRBJ1-1 | TRBV10-2 | - | TGCGCCAGCAGGGGCGGGACGGTGAACACTGAAGCTTTCTTT | CASRGGTVNTEAFF
TRBJ1-5 | TRBV5-8 | - | TGTGCCAGCAGCTTGGGTGCGGGGGGCGGGACGAGGGGCCAGCCCCAGCATTTT | CASSLGAGGGTRGQPQHF
TRBJ1-1 | TRBV7-3 | - | TGTGCCAGCAGCTCGAATCCCCCTGGGACACCCACTGAAGCTTTCTTT | CASSSNPPGTPTEAFF
TRBJ1-6 | TRBV7-8 | - | TGTGCCAGCAGCTTTATAGCGAGTGCGGTACCTAATTCACCCCTCCACTTT | CASSFIASAVPNSPLHF
TRBJ2-1 | TRBV6-9 | TRBD2 | TGTGCCAGCAGTCCGAGGACAGGGAAAGCGGGGGGGAGCTCCTACAATGAGCAGTTCTTC | CASSPRTGKAGGSSYNEQFF
TRBJ1-1 | TRBV19 | - | TGTGCCAGTCCGAACAGGGATCGCACTGAAGCTTTCTTT | CASPNRDRTEAFF
TRBJ1-1 | TRBV5-1 | TRBD1 | TGCGCCAGCAGGACAGGGGGAGGTTTCATTCAGGGAATCACTGAAGCTTTCTTT | CASRTGGGFIQGITEAFF
TRBJ2-6 | TRBV19 | - | TGTGCCAGTAGTCCCCGCCGTGCGGGGGCCAACGTCCTGACTTTC | CASSPRRAGANVLTF
TRBJ1-1 | TRBV5-1 | TRBD1 | TGCGCCAGCAGCTTCTACAGGGGGCAGGGGACTGAAGCTTTCTTT | CASSFYRGQGTEAFF
TRBJ1-2 | TRBV28 | - | TGTGCCAGCAGTGATCGCGGGGGCAACTATGGCTACACCTTC | CASSDRGGNYGYTF
TRBJ1-5 | TRBV19 | - | TGTGCCAGTAGTAGGGTAGGAGAGCCCCAGCATTTT | CASSRVGEPQHF
TRBJ1-4 | TRBV19 | - | TGTGCCAGTAGCTCAACTAATGAAAAACTGTTTTTT | CASSSTNEKLFF
TRBJ2-7 | TRBV7-3 | TRBD1 | TGTGCCAGCAGCTTAGAGGGACAGGGCTACGAGCAGTACTTC | CASSLEGQGYEQYF
TRBJ1-2 | TRBV11-2 | - | TGTGCCAGCAGCTTAGAAAGGACAAGCCTCTATGGCTACACCTTC | CASSLERTSLYGYTF
TRBJ2-1 | TRBV4-2 | - | TGTGCCAGCAGCCAAGAAGGGCCAAGGGGGGGGGCCGGAGATGAGCAGTTCTTC | CASSQEGPRGGAGDEQFF
TRBJ1-1 | TRBV6-5 | TRBD1 | TGTGCCAGCAAAAGACAGGGGGCTAACTTTAGGGCTTTCTTT | CASKRQGANFRAFF
TRBJ1-1 | TRBV28 | - | TGTGCCAGCAGTTTGATCAGGGTGGCTGAAGCTTTCTTT | CASSLIRVAEAFF
TRBJ1-3 | TRBV28 | TRBD1 | TGTGCCGGTCAATCCGGGACAGGCTCTGGAAACACCATATATTTT | CAGQSGTGSGNTIYF
TRBJ1-1 | TRBV7-3 | - | TGTGCCAGCAGCGCTTGGGACATGAACACTGAAGCTTTCTTT | CASSAWDMNTEAFF
TRBJ2-3 | TRBV7-2 | TRBD2 | TGTGCCAGCAGCTCCCTAGCGGGGGGAGGTACGCAGTATTTT | CASSSLAGGGTQYF
TRBJ2-5 | TRBV6-5 | - | TGTGCCAGCAGCTCGCACACAGACAGGCGAGAGACCCAGTACTTC | CASSSHTDRRETQYF
TRBJ1-2 | TRBV29-1 | TRBD1 | TGCAGCGTCGGGACAGGGGGCACCTATGGCTACACCTTC | CSVGTGGTYGYTF
TRBJ2-3 | TRBV5-1 | TRBD2 | TGCGCCAGCAGCTTGGAAGGGGAGGGCGCAGATACGCAGTATTTT | CASSLEGEGADTQYF
TRBJ1-4 | TRBV7-2 | TRBD1 | TGTGCCAGCGCCCCGGGCCCCAGGGGGCAAGAAAAACTGTTTTTT | CASAPGPRGQEKLFF
TRBJ2-5 | TRBV29-1 | - | TGCAGCTTCAGATCAAAAGAGACCCAGTACTTC | CSFRSKETQYF
TRBJ2-3 | TRBV10-3 | TRBD2 | TGTGCCATCAGTGCGGGTGCGGGGGGGCCCGCAGATACGCAGTATTTT | CAISAGAGGPADTQYF
TRBJ1-5 | TRBV19 | - | TGTGCCAGTAGTATAGAAAGACAGTTAATTTATAGCAATCAGCCCCAGCATTTT | CASSIERQLIYSNQPQHF
TRBJ2-3 | TRBV28 | - | TGTGCCAGCAGTTTCGGCAGGGCCACAGATACGCAGTATTTT | CASSFGRATDTQYF
TRBJ1-4 | TRBV2 | - | TGTGCCAGCAGTGAAAGGACATCTCTAGGGGAAAAACTGTTTTTT | CASSERTSLGEKLFF
TRBJ2-3 | TRBV5-1 | - | TGCGCCAGCAGCCTCGAGGATACGCAGTATTTT | CASSLEDTQYF
TRBJ2-5 | TRBV18 | - | TGTGCCAGCTCACCCCCCGGGGAGACCCAGTACTTC | CASSPPGETQYF
TRBJ2-1 | TRBV7-2 | TRBD1 | TGTGCCAGCAGCACTGACAGGGAAAATGAGCAGTTCTTC | CASSTDRENEQFF
TRBJ1-6 | TRBV19 | TRBD1 | TGTGCCAGTAGTCGACAGGGATATAATTCACCCCTCCACTTT | CASSRQGYNSPLHF
TRBJ2-7 | TRBV18 | TRBD1 | TGTGCCAGCTCACAGGGACAGGACTCCTACGAGCAGTACTTC | CASSQGQDSYEQYF
TRBJ1-2 | TRBV13 | TRBD1 | TGTGCCAGCAGCGAAAGGACAGGGGGCGTCTATGGCTACACCTTC | CASSERTGGVYGYTF
TRBJ2-7 | TRBV7-2 | - | TGTGCCAGCAGCTCGGGGTTGGACTACGAGCAGTACTTC | CASSSGLDYEQYF
TRBJ2-5 | TRBV5-1 | TRBD1 | TGCGCCAGCAGCTGGGGACAGGGTCAACAGGAGACCCAGTACTTC | CASSWGQGQQETQYF
TRBJ2-1 | TRBV5-6 | TRBD1 | TGTGCCAGCAGCTGGGACAGGGGCGAAACCTACAATGAGCAGTTCTTC | CASSWDRGETYNEQFF
TRBJ1-2 | TRBV6-6 | - | TGTGCCAGCAGTTCGAGAAACTATGGCTACACCTTC | CASSSRNYGYTF
TRBJ1-3 | TRBV14 | - | TGTGCCAGCAGCCAAGAACGAAGCGGAAACACCATATATTTT | CASSQERSGNTIYF